The next 26 T cell receptor beta chains were all read from a single sample in a study of human T cells and chemical hapten exposure. TCRdb itself ran the RACE reads through MiXCR, one entry per CDR3 protein. The table includes about 130,000 distinct CDR3 sequences, about 9% detected once. Specified time point: healthy volunteer bleed at 2 weeks. Unfractionated whole blood was the source from which total RNA was extracted. Sequencing was done on a sample of whole blood. The source of these receptors is a male donor in good health. Some clones in this sample may be carry-over from other donors' samples.

The rearrangement joins TRBV6-2 or TRBV6-3 to TRBJ2-1; no reliable D call. CDR3 length equals 12 residues. Trimming took 2 bases from V and 10 from J, leaving 9 bases between them. Per the germline V gene, CDR1 is MNHEY and CDR2 is SVGEGT. The CDR3 sequence: CASSYVKFEQFF. CDR3 DNA sequence: TGTGCCAGCAGTTACGTCAAATTCGAGCAGTTCTTC.

The rearrangement joins TRBV4-1 to TRBJ2-2; D perhaps matches TRBD1 (5 bases). V dropped 1 base and J dropped 13 bases, with 7 bases sitting between them. Germline V CDR1 and CDR2: MGHRA, YSYEKL. The CDR3 is 11 amino acids. Here the CDR3 DNA reads TGCGCCAGCAGCCAAGGAGACAGGCTGTTTTTT. This gives the protein CASSQGDRLFF.

This clonotype was observed at least ten times. This rearrangement joins TRBV7-6 to TRBJ2-5; 8 bases line up with TRBD1. V dropped 3 bases and J dropped 3; count of bases not matched to a gene: 6. The CDR3 consists of 15 residues. Per germline, CDR1 SGHVS and CDR2 FNYEAQ. CDR3 in DNA: TGTGCCAGCAGCTTGCCGACAGGGGAGAAAGAGACCCAGTACTTC. As protein: CASSLPTGEKETQYF.

This clonotype was counted ten times or more. The chain employs TRBV18 and TRBJ2-7; the match to TRBD2 covers 9 bases. The V gene end was trimmed by 2 bases and the J gene end by 4 bases; junction bases not matched to a gene: 9. The CDR3 contains 16 residues. Germline V gene data show CDR1 as KGHSH and CDR2 as LQKENI. The CDR3 bases are TGTGCCAGCTCACCATGGTCGGTAGCGGGAGTGTACGAGCAGTACTTC. This codes for CASSPWSVAGVYEQYF.

This clonotype was detected many times. J is TRBJ1-5 and V is TRBV20-1, with 8 nucleotides matching TRBD1. J was trimmed by 3 bases and V by 5 bases; bases with no gene match: 9. This CDR3 is 15 amino acids long. Germline V gives CDR1 DFQATT, CDR2 SNEGSKA (reference sequence). The CDR3 loop reads CSAGDRSIPNQPQHF. As DNA, the CDR3 is TGCAGTGCTGGGGACAGGAGTATCCCCAATCAGCCCCAGCATTTT.

This clonotype was recorded at least ten times. This sequence joins TRBV29-1 and TRBJ1-2; D is uncertain. Germline V CDR1 and CDR2: SQVTM, ANQGSEA. V was pared by 3 bases and J by 4 bases, with 12 bases between. This CDR3 is built from 13 residues. CDR3 protein: CSVESGESYGYTF. The CDR3 nucleotides read TGCAGCGTTGAGAGCGGGGAATCCTATGGCTACACCTTC.

This clonotype was detected many times. The chain uses TRBV29-1 and TRBJ2-7; 11 bases are a match to TRBD2. The germline CDR1 and CDR2 sequences are SQVTM and ANQGSEA. The CDR3 has 14 residues. With 5 bases clipped from V and 1 base from J, the junction kept 4 bases outside the gene matches. The CDR3 nucleotides are TGCAGCGTTACCGGGACTAGCGGATCCTACGAGCAGTACTTC. Translation: CSVTGTSGSYEQYF.

This clonotype was seen a handful of times. The J gene is TRBJ2-1, the V gene TRBV14, with D possibly matching TRBD2 (5 bases). Per germline, CDR1 SGHDN and CDR2 FVKESK. V lost 1 base and J 12 bases, leaving 10 bases between the germline ends. The CDR3 loop spans 12 amino acids. The CDR3: CASSQVKRPQFF. As DNA, the CDR3 is TGTGCCAGCAGCCAAGTAAAGCGGCCGCAGTTCTTC.

The V call is TRBV5-1, the J call TRBJ1-1; the match to TRBD1 covers 9 bases. Per the germline V gene, CDR1 is SGHRS and CDR2 is YFSETQ. V shed 4 bases and J 4 bases; nucleotides not matched to a gene: 11. The CDR3 totals 16 residues. This chain's CDR3 is CASSRDRAAGGTEAFF. The DNA of the CDR3 is TGCGCCAGCAGCCGGGACAGGGCGGCTGGGGGCACTGAAGCTTTCTTT.

This clonotype appeared a few times. This chain uses TRBV7-3 with TRBJ1-1; the D is unclear. The CDR3 is 15 residues long. V dropped 0 bases and J dropped 1 base, with 9 bases sitting between them. Germline V gene sequence: CDR1 SGHTA, CDR2 FQGTGA. The CDR3 loop reads CASSLTPEANTEAFF. CDR3 bases: TGTGCCAGCAGCTTAACCCCGGAGGCGAACACTGAAGCTTTCTTT. Full variable domain (remainder filled in from reference TRBV7-3 and TRBJ1-1): GAGVSQTPSNKVTEKGKYVELRCDPISGHTALYWYRQSLGQGPEFLIYFQGTGAADDSGLPNDRFFAVRPEGSVSTLKIQRTERGDSAVYLCASSLTPEANTEAFFGQGTRLTVV.

This clonotype was seen a handful of times. The chain joins TRBV20-1 to TRBJ2-3, with 8 bases that match TRBD2. This CDR3 region has 13 residues. Looked up from germline, CDR1 is DFQATT and CDR2 is SNEGSKA (reference sequence). J was trimmed by 7 bases and V by 4 bases; bases with no gene match: 7. The CDR3 nucleotides are TGCAGTGCTATGATGGCGGGGGGTAATACGCAGTATTTT. It specifies CSAMMAGGNTQYF.

The rearrangement joins TRBV2 to TRBJ1-1; 7 bases match TRBD1. The CDR3 is 13 residues long. V was pared by 6 bases and J by 8 bases, with 9 bases of the junction left unmatched. The germline V gene encodes CDR1 SNHLY and CDR2 FYNNEI. CDR3 amino acids: CASRPPGQPEAFF. The CDR3 coding sequence is TGTGCCAGCAGGCCGCCGGGACAGCCAGAAGCTTTCTTT.

This clonotype was seen ten or more times. This chain uses TRBV12-5 with TRBJ2-7; D may be TRBD1 (5 bases). CDR1 and CDR2 (germline): LGHNT, FRNRAP. The CDR3 consists of 12 residues. Trimming cost V 6 bases and J 2 bases, with 8 bases left between them. The CDR3 loop is CASGYRPYEQYF. In DNA, the CDR3 is TGTGCTAGTGGGTACAGGCCCTACGAGCAGTACTTC.

This clonotype was picked up many times. The chain uses TRBV7-9 and TRBJ1-1; D not certain. This CDR3 comprises 13 residues. Trimming pared 5 bases from V and 7 bases from J, leaving 14 bases between. Germline loops: CDR1 SEHNR, CDR2 FQNEAQ (reference sequence). CDR3 sequence (DNA): TGTGCCAGCAGCCTAGAGAATCTAGTTGAAGCTTTCTTT. As protein: CASSLENLVEAFF. The entire variable domain, with the rest obtained from reference TRBV7-9 and TRBJ1-1, is as follows: DTGVSQNPRHKITKRGQNVTFRCDPISEHNRLYWYRQTLGQGPEFLTYFQNEAQLEKSRLLSDRFSAERPKGSFSTLEIQRTEQGDSAMYLCASSLENLVEAFFGQGTRLTVV.

This clonotype was observed many times. CDR3: CSADRLRGGGGAPLHF. The CDR3 DNA follows: TGCAGTGCCGACCGACTCAGGGGCGGTGGTGGAGCACCCCTCCACTTT. The chain recombines TRBV20-1 with TRBJ1-6, with D perhaps matching TRBD1 (6 bases). Germline values: CDR1 DFQATT, CDR2 SNEGSKA (reference sequence). Trimming pared 6 bases from V and 11 bases from J, leaving 26 bases between. The CDR3 is 16 residues long.

The CDR3 here is CASSQEGRGPNEQYF. CDR3 DNA: TGCGCCAGCAGCCAAGAGGGCAGGGGGCCCAACGAGCAGTACTTC. V usage is TRBV4-1 and J usage is TRBJ2-7; 8 positions agree with TRBD1. This CDR3 has 15 residues. After removal of 0 bases from V and 5 bases from J, the junction contained 6 bases not matched to a gene. CDR1 is MGHRA, CDR2 YSYEKL, per germline.

Written as DNA, the CDR3 is TGCGCCAGCAGCCAAGACGTGGTACCAAGTGAAAAACTGTTTTTT. Translation: CASSQDVVPSEKLFF. The chain recombines TRBV4-3 with TRBJ1-4; D uncertain. The V gene lost 0 bases and the J gene lost 7 bases, with 12 bases spanning the gap. The CDR3 extends over 15 amino acids. Germline V lookup: CDR1 LGHNA, CDR2 YSLEER.

The chain has TRBV5-4 and TRBJ1-2, with TRBD1 matching over 7 bases. CDR3 size: 13 residues. Per germline, CDR1 SGHNT and CDR2 YYREEE (reference sequence). V trimming: 1 base; J trimming: 6 bases; junction bases outside the gene matches: 3. The CDR3 loop is CASSLSGTDGYTF. The CDR3, as DNA: TGTGCCAGCAGCTTGAGTGGGACAGATGGCTACACCTTC. Looking up the rest from reference TRBV5-4 and TRBJ1-2 gives the full variable domain: ETGVTQSPTHLIKTRGQQVTLRCSSQSGHNTVSWYQQALGQGPQFIFQYYREEENGRGNFPPRFSGLQFPNYSSELNVNALELDDSALYLCASSLSGTDGYTFGSGTRLTVV.

This clonotype was seen many times. This rearrangement joins TRBV7-9 to TRBJ2-1; D possibly matches TRBD1 or TRBD2 (5 bases each). V gave up 6 bases and J gave up 1 base, with 13 bases separating them. The germline CDR1 and CDR2 sequences are SEHNR and FQNEAQ (reference sequence). This CDR3 is built from 15 residues. CDR3 amino acids: CASRPGRLSYNEQFF. CDR3 nucleotide sequence: TGTGCCAGCAGACCGGGACGGCTTTCCTACAATGAGCAGTTCTTC.

V gene TRBV6-6 combines with J gene TRBJ2-7, with D unresolved. With 7 bases removed from V and 2 bases from J, the gap between germline ends came to 9 bases. Looked up from germline, CDR1 is MNHNY and CDR2 is SVGAGI (reference sequence). The CDR3 is 12 amino acids. The CDR3 bases are TGTGCCAGCAAACTATTCGCCTACGAGCAGTACTTC. Translating it yields CASKLFAYEQYF.

The rearrangement uses TRBV7-2 and TRBJ2-7; 7 nucleotides line up with TRBD1. Germline CDR1 and CDR2: SGHTA and FQGNSA. The CDR3 loop spans 18 amino acids. V dropped 3 bases and J dropped 1; count of bases not matched to a gene: 15. The CDR3 region has the DNA TGTACCAGCAGCTTGGTTCCTCCGGGACAGCTAGTTTCCTACGAGCAGTACTTC. As protein: CTSSLVPPGQLVSYEQYF.

This clonotype was counted ten times or more. This chain uses TRBV6-1 with TRBJ1-1; D possibly corresponds to TRBD1 (5 bases). The CDR3 covers 15 residues. Germline V gene sequence: CDR1 MNHNS, CDR2 SASEGT. V was shortened by 2 bases and J by 2 bases, with 12 bases between the two germline ends. CDR3 in amino acids: CASSENQGVNTEAFF. CDR3 coding DNA: TGTGCCAGCAGTGAAAACCAGGGAGTAAACACTGAAGCTTTCTTT.

This clonotype has a count of ten or more. The J gene is TRBJ2-2, the V gene TRBV6-5, with D uncertain. CDR3 size: 14 residues. Germline V CDR1 and CDR2: MNHEY, SVGAGI. The V gene lost 2 bases and the J gene lost 3 bases, with 7 bases spanning the gap. The CDR3 is CASSYQVDTGELFF. CDR3 in DNA: TGTGCCAGCAGTTACCAGGTTGACACCGGGGAGCTGTTTTTT.

There are a few counts of this clonotype. V gene TRBV2 combines with J gene TRBJ2-7; TRBD1 matches at 7 bases. The V gene end was trimmed by 5 bases and the J gene end by 1 base; junction bases not matched to a gene: 5. Germline V gives CDR1 SNHLY, CDR2 FYNNEI. The CDR3 runs 14 residues. CDR3 bases: TGTGCCAGCAGTCACGACAGGGCGTCCTACGAGCAGTACTTC. Translated: CASSHDRASYEQYF.

This clonotype showed up just a few times. V and J are TRBV10-2 and TRBJ2-1, with TRBD2 matching over 9 bases. The V gene end was trimmed by 3 bases and the J gene end by 2 bases; junction bases not matched to a gene: 5. The length of the CDR3 is 16 residues. Germline V gives CDR1 WSHSY, CDR2 SAAADI. CDR3 residues: CASSDRSGRAYNEQFF. In nucleotides, the CDR3 is TGCGCCAGCAGTGACCGTAGCGGGAGAGCCTACAATGAGCAGTTCTTC.

In regard to this clonotype: The conserved phenylalanine or tryptophan is not found at the CDR3 terminus, so this likely reflects a read error. The chain employs TRBV3-1 and TRBJ2-7, with a tentative D call TRBD1 (6 bases). The germline V and J ends were trimmed by 7 bases and 1 base, with 11 bases remaining between them. Germline values: CDR1 LGHDT, CDR2 YNNKEL (reference sequence). This CDR3 is 13 amino acids long. This CDR3 is CASTDSASYEQYS. The CDR3 DNA is TGTGCCAGCACGGACAGTGCATCCTACGAGCAGTACTCC.